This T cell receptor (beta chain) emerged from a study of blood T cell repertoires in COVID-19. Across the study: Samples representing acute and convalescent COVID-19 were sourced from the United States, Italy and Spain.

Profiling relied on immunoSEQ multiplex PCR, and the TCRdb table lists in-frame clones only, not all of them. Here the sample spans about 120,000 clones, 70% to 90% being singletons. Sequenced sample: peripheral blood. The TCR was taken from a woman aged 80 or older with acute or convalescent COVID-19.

In DNA, the CDR3 is TGTGCCAGCAGCTTAGTTCTAGCGGGAACCTCCATCGGGGAGCTGTTTTTT. Protein product: CASSLVLAGTSIGELFF. This sequence joins TRBV11-2 and TRBJ2-2, with TRBD2 matching over 9 bases. V lost 1 base and J lost 7; bases outside the gene matches: 10. Germline V gene sequence: CDR1 SGHAT, CDR2 FQNNGV. The CDR3 loop spans 17 amino acids.